A selection of T cell receptor beta chains follows, all from one sample in a study of shared clonotypes between healthy human individuals. TCRdb keeps only in-frame clones here, not all; method: immunoSEQ multiplex PCR. The sample has roughly 1,100,000 clones; around 76% are singletons. Sequences were obtained from memory CD4+ T cells sorted from blood. Receptor source: a man between 18 and 29 years old in good health. Both conserved end residues are part of each CDR3. D genes are given only for firm matches. Clone size is not always given. Where it is, it says once, few, many or a class for expanded clones.

j_call clone_size v_call d_call cdr3_aa cdr3_nt
TRBJ1-1 few TRBV30 NA CAWRTPGTPGAFF TGTGCCTGGAGGACCCCCGGGACCCCCGGAGCTTTCTTT
TRBJ1-1 few TRBV11-2 NA CASSLAQGWNEAFF TGTGCCAGCAGCTTAGCCCAGGGGTGGAATGAAGCTTTCTTT
TRBJ2-7 once TRBV6-1 NA CASSDRGEGKSEQYF TGTGCCAGCAGTGACAGGGGGGAAGGTAAAAGCGAGCAGTACTTC
TRBJ1-5 few TRBV27 TRBD1 CASRDLDRDNQPQHF TGTGCCAGCAGGGACTTGGACAGGGATAACCAGCCCCAGCATTTT
TRBJ2-1 NA TRBV10-3 NA CAISESGMSSYNEQFF TGTGCCATCAGTGAGTCGGGCATGAGCTCCTACAATGAGCAGTTCTTC
TRBJ2-3 once TRBV5-1 NA CASSLAVGLGTDTQYF TGCGCCAGCAGCTTGGCCGTTGGCCTAGGCACAGATACGCAGTATTTT
TRBJ2-7 NA TRBV18 NA CASSPDSSEQYF TGTGCCAGCTCCCCAGACTCTAGCGAGCAGTACTTC
TRBJ2-7 NA TRBV5-1 NA CASNPAGQAYEQYF TGCGCCAGCAATCCGGCGGGCCAGGCCTACGAGCAGTACTTC
TRBJ1-1 NA TRBV2 TRBD1 CASVPGGTEAFF TGTGCCAGCGTTCCAGGGGGCACTGAAGCTTTCTTT
TRBJ1-4 NA TRBV6-5 NA CASSYRAFNEKLFF TGTGCCAGCAGTTACCGGGCCTTCAATGAAAAACTGTTTTTT
TRBJ2-6 NA TRBV10-3 TRBD1 CAISGDRGPTGANVLTF TGTGCCATCAGTGGGGACAGGGGGCCCACTGGGGCCAACGTCCTGACTTTC
TRBJ1-1 NA TRBV10-3 NA CAISEPGTFEAFF TGTGCCATCAGTGAACCCGGGACGTTTGAAGCTTTCTTT
TRBJ2-5 few TRBV7-6 NA CASSLAQSETQYF TGTGCCAGCAGCTTAGCGCAGTCTGAGACCCAGTACTTC
TRBJ1-1 few TRBV5-4 NA CASSPRTASMNTEAFF TGTGCCAGCAGCCCTAGGACAGCATCCATGAACACTGAAGCTTTCTTT
TRBJ2-5 NA TRBV27 NA CASSFGQGIQETQYF TGTGCCAGCAGTTTCGGGCAGGGTATACAAGAGACCCAGTACTTC
TRBJ2-5 NA TRBV6-1 NA CASSDTRRETQYF TGTGCCAGCAGTGACACCAGGCGAGAGACCCAGTACTTC
TRBJ2-7 few TRBV5-1 NA CASSLNYGWGEQYF TGCGCCAGCAGCCTGAATTACGGGTGGGGGGAGCAGTACTTC
TRBJ2-2 NA TRBV5-4 NA CASSLNAGAGAGELFF TGTGCCAGCAGCTTAAACGCAGGGGCGGGGGCCGGGGAGCTGTTTTTT
TRBJ2-5 NA TRBV9 NA CASSVARGYQETQYF TGTGCCAGCAGCGTAGCTCGGGGCTATCAAGAGACCCAGTACTTC
TRBJ2-1 once TRBV5-1 NA CASGRGTNEQFF TGCGCCAGCGGAAGAGGCACAAATGAGCAGTTCTTC
TRBJ1-6 NA TRBV5-1 TRBD1 CASSFQPLTGVGSPLHF TGCGCCAGCAGCTTTCAGCCCCTGACAGGGGTAGGATCACCCCTCCACTTT
TRBJ2-3 once TRBV29-1 NA CSVDSRNTDTQYF TGCAGCGTTGACTCGCGGAACACAGATACGCAGTATTTT
TRBJ1-4 NA TRBV6-5 TRBD1 CASMGLGQGREKLFF TGTGCCAGCATGGGGCTTGGACAGGGCCGTGAAAAACTGTTTTTT
TRBJ2-1 NA TRBV6-1 NA CASLPGLTYNEQFF TGTGCCAGCCTACCGGGACTTACCTACAATGAGCAGTTCTTC
TRBJ2-7 NA TRBV29-1 NA CSVETTYEQYF TGCAGCGTTGAAACCACCTACGAGCAGTACTTC
TRBJ2-1 NA TRBV10-2 NA CASSYHNEQFF TGCGCCAGCAGTTATCACAATGAGCAGTTCTTC
TRBJ2-2 few TRBV9 NA CASSLRVTGELFF TGTGCCAGCAGCCTCAGGGTTACCGGGGAGCTGTTTTTT
TRBJ1-2 NA TRBV5-4 NA CASSLAKSRWNYGYTF TGTGCCAGCAGCTTGGCCAAATCTCGGTGGAACTATGGCTACACCTTC
TRBJ2-7 NA TRBV18 NA CASSPWSLQGNSYEQYF TGTGCCAGCTCACCCTGGTCGCTACAGGGAAACTCCTACGAGCAGTACTTC
TRBJ1-4 NA TRBV19 NA CASSIAGVREKLFF TGTGCCAGTAGTATCGCAGGGGTAAGGGAAAAACTGTTTTTT
TRBJ1-5 NA TRBV28 TRBD1 CASTPGGVSGNQPQHF TGTGCCAGCACCCCAGGGGGGGTGTCTGGCAATCAGCCCCAGCATTTT
TRBJ1-1 NA TRBV5-6 NA CASSPLTGNTEAFF TGTGCCAGCAGCCCCCTGACAGGGAACACTGAAGCTTTCTTT
TRBJ2-6 NA TRBV11-1 NA CASSIPSGANVLTF TGTGCCTCCTCAATCCCCTCTGGGGCCAACGTCCTGACTTTC
TRBJ1-2 NA TRBV11-2 NA CASSLDPGDASAMNYGYTF TGTGCCAGCAGCTTAGATCCCGGGGACGCAAGTGCTATGAACTATGGCTACACCTTC
TRBJ1-2 NA TRBV5-1 NA CASSLWGEDYGYTF TGCGCCAGCAGCCTGTGGGGGGAGGACTATGGCTACACCTTC